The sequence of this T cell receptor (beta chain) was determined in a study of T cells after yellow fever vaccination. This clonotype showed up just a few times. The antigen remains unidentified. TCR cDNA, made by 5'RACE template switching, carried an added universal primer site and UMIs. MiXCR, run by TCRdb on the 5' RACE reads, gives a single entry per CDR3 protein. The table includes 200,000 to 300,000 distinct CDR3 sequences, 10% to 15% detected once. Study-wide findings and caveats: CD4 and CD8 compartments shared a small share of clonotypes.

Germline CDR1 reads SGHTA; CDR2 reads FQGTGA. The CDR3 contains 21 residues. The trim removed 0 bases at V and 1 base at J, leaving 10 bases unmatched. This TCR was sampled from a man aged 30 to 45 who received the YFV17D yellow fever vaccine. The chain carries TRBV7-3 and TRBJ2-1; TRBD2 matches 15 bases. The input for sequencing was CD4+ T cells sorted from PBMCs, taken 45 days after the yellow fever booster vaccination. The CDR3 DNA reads TGTGCCAGCAGCTTAACGGGGGGACTAGCGGGAGGCCCCCTTTCCTACAATGAGCAGTTCTTC. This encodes CASSLTGGLAGGPLSYNEQFF. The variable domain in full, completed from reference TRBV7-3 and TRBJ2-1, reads GAGVSQTPSNKVTEKGKYVELRCDPISGHTALYWYRQSLGQGPEFLIYFQGTGAADDSGLPNDRFFAVRPEGSVSTLKIQRTERGDSAVYLCASSLTGGLAGGPLSYNEQFFGPGTRLTVL.